The present T cell receptor beta chain was sequenced within a study of CD8 T cells in Susac syndrome. Study in general: Blood was drawn from patients with Susac syndrome. At that point, they were therapy-naive, on corticosteroids, or on intravenous immunoglobulin alone.

J lost 7 bases, V lost 3 bases, and 7 bases had no gene match. Germline CDR1 is SGHTA and CDR2 is FQGNSA. There are 16 residues in the CDR3. A quantity of roughly 0.5 to 1 ug RNA underwent reverse transcription using random hexamers. TCRdb analysed the immunoSEQ multiplex PCR reads with MiXCR anew, one entry per CDR3 protein. Of roughly 200,000 distinct CDR3 sequences in the sample, about 94% were seen once. The T cells that were sequenced for TCR beta were CD8+ and CD4+ cells from blood. The rearrangement joins TRBV7-2 to TRBJ2-1; 12 bases fit TRBD2. This receptor was taken from a human donor with Susac syndrome. Sequencing was done on a sample of CD4+ T cells from PBMCs. CDR3 region: CASSFRLAGAGNEQFF. CDR3 coding DNA: TGTGCCAGCAGCTTCCGACTAGCGGGAGCGGGGAATGAGCAGTTCTTC.